Below, 32 T cell receptor beta chains from the same sample are listed, as sequenced in a study of blood T cells in healthy people across ages (dated by TCRdb to 2015 to 2017). Libraries were prepared through 5' RACE. Reads for this sample came from an Illumina HiSeq 2500. A second PCR of about 6 to 12 cycles was run with a J-beta primer mix and a sample-barcoded 5' primer. The public reads were reprocessed in TCRdb via fastp at Q25 and MiXCR, keeping in-frame beta chains. Each CDR3 protein appears once, grouped with its most common genes and DNA. The sample table records more than 1 million distinct CDR3 sequences; around 45% of these occur just once. The ten biggest clones cover approximately 20% of the sample. The sequenced sample was blood. All receptors come from a woman aged 60-75 years in good health.

The J gene is TRBJ2-4, the V gene TRBV14, with 8 bases aligning to TRBD1. The end of the DNA fits TRBJ2-7 better, so the J call may be wrong. CDR3 length: 15 residues. CDR1 and CDR2 (germline): SGHDN, FVKESK. CDR3 DNA: TGTGCCAGCAGCCAAGTGGGGACAGGCCTTTACGAGCAGTACTTC. Translated, it gives CASSQVGTGLYEQYF.

This clonotype is a singleton in its sample. The germline gene is not matched at one end of the junction; a read error may be the cause. The rearrangement links TRBV20-1 to TRBJ2-5, with D perhaps matching TRBD2 (5 bases). The CDR3 length is 12 residues. The germline CDR1 and CDR2 sequences are DFQATT and SNEGSKA (reference sequence). The CDR3 loop is CSTSGSQETQYF. As DNA, the CDR3 is TGCAGTACTAGTGGCAGTCAAGAGACCCAGTACTTC.

This chain links TRBV24-1 with TRBJ1-5; D ambiguous. The V gene lost 9 bases and the J gene lost 0 bases, with 8 bases spanning the gap. This CDR3 has 13 residues. Germline CDR1 reads KGHDR; CDR2 reads SFDVKD. CDR3 amino acids: CATATGSNQPQHF. The CDR3 nucleotides are TGTGCCACCGCGACCGGTAGCAATCAGCCCCAGCATTTT.

The rearrangement uses TRBV29-1 and TRBJ2-2; D is perhaps TRBD2 (7 bases). The ends were cut back, 4 bases at V and 5 bases at J, with 14 bases in the middle. The CDR3 is 14 residues long. Per the germline V gene, CDR1 is SQVTM and CDR2 is ANQGSEA. CDR3 DNA: TGCAGCGTTGGGGGGCGGGAGTATACCGGGGAGCTGTTTTTT. Translation gives CSVGGREYTGELFF.

This clonotype appeared a few times. The rearrangement links TRBV7-9 to TRBJ2-7; D call uncertain. The CDR3 spans 11 residues. CDR1 SEHNR and CDR2 FQNEAQ come from the germline V gene (reference sequence). Trimming took off 4 bases at V and 6 bases at J, with 7 bases between the two ends. CDR3 bases: TGTGCCAGCAGCTCCTTTGCCGAGCAGTACTTC. This encodes CASSSFAEQYF.

The chain employs TRBV11-2 and TRBJ1-2; D is ambiguous. The CDR3 consists of 14 residues. CDR1 SGHAT and CDR2 FQNNGV come from the germline V gene. The V gene lost 2 bases and the J gene lost 6 bases, with 13 bases spanning the gap. DNA of the CDR3: TGTGCCAGCAGCTTATCCGGGCTACAGCATGGCTACACCTTC. Translation gives CASSLSGLQHGYTF.

The genes are TRBV28 and TRBJ2-3; 8 bases are shared with TRBD2. This CDR3 contains 15 residues. Germline lookup yields CDR1 MDHEN and CDR2 SYDVKM. V gave up 6 bases and J gave up 1 base; unmatched junction bases: 6. DNA of the CDR3: TGTGCCAGCAGCTCCGAGACTAGCGGCACAGATACGCAGTATTTT. The encoded protein is CASSSETSGTDTQYF.

The rearrangement uses TRBV6-5 and TRBJ2-3; TRBD2 aligns across 9 bases. CDR3 length: 15 residues. In germline, CDR1 is MNHEY, CDR2 SVGAGI. Trimming at V came to 6 bases and at J to 2 bases, leaving 6 bases not matched to a gene. CDR3 in amino acids: CASRNSGSSTDTQYF. CDR3 nucleotide sequence: TGTGCCAGCAGAAATAGCGGGAGTTCCACAGATACGCAGTATTTT.

J is TRBJ2-5 and V is TRBV20-1, with 7 positions matching TRBD1. The DNA end favors TRBJ2-7, so the J call may be wrong. The V gene's germline CDR1 is DFQATT and CDR2 SNEGSKA (reference sequence). The CDR3 totals 13 residues. The CDR3 sequence: CSATGQIYCEQYF. The CDR3 DNA sequence: TGCAGTGCTACGGGACAGATCTACTGCGAGCAGTACTTC.

The rearrangement joins TRBV6-1 to TRBJ2-7, with D perhaps TRBD1 (5 bases). With 4 bases removed from V and 0 bases from J, the gap between germline ends came to 10 bases. CDR3 size: 14 residues. CDR1 MNHNS and CDR2 SASEGT come from the germline V gene. CDR3 sequence reads: CASSARQSSYEQYF. The CDR3 region has the DNA TGTGCCAGCAGTGCCCGACAGAGCTCCTACGAGCAGTACTTC.

On this clonotype itself: The junction differs from germline at one of its ends, possibly a read error. The chain has TRBV29-1 and TRBJ2-3; D remains ambiguous. The CDR3 extends over 14 amino acids. CDR1 is SQVTM and CDR2 is ANQGSEA in the germline V gene. CDR3 nucleotides: TGCAGCATTGATCTTAGGTCGGGCACAGATACGCAGTATTTT. As protein: CSIDLRSGTDTQYF.

The V gene is TRBV20-1, the J gene TRBJ2-4; D possibly corresponds to TRBD1 (5 bases). CDR1 and CDR2 (germline): DFQATT, SNEGSKA (reference sequence). Between the trimmed V and J ends, which lost 6 bases and 0 bases, there was a span of 15 bases. This CDR3 contains 15 residues. CDR3 DNA: TGCAGTGCCCGATACAGGCCCTTAGCCAAAAACATTCAGTACTTC. This translates into CSARYRPLAKNIQYF.

This clonotype was picked up one time. The chain recombines TRBV24-1 with TRBJ2-1, with 10 bases aligning to TRBD1. The CDR3 consists of 20 residues. V lost 5 bases, J lost 8 bases, and 23 bases stayed unmatched. CDR1 and CDR2 (germline): KGHDR, SFDVKD. In DNA form, the CDR3 reads TGTGCCACCAGTGCAATGCCCGGGACAGGGGATGTCATAGAAGGGGATGAGCAGTTCTTC. Encoded protein: CATSAMPGTGDVIEGDEQFF.

This chain links TRBV10-3 with TRBJ2-3; the match to TRBD1 covers 10 bases. The CDR3 contains 15 residues. Germline lookup yields CDR1 ENHRY and CDR2 SYGVKD. The V and J ends lost 5 bases and 7 bases, in that order; junction bases with no gene match: 9. The CDR3 DNA reads as TGTGCCATCAGTCCCCCCGGGACAGGGGTACATACGCAGTATTTT. Protein product: CAISPPGTGVHTQYF.

The table lists this clonotype with a few counts. In DNA form, the CDR3 reads TGTGCCAGCAGCCAAGCGGGGACTAGCGGGAGGGAAAGTACGCAGTATTTT. Protein product: CASSQAGTSGRESTQYF. The chain employs TRBV4-2 and TRBJ2-3; 16 bases line up with TRBD2. V shed 1 base and J 8 bases; nucleotides not matched to a gene: 6. This CDR3 has 17 amino acids. CDR1 is LGHNA and CDR2 is YNFKEQ in the germline V gene.

Note on this clonotype: This may come from a read error, since a much larger clone is one base off. The chain employs TRBV9 and TRBJ2-7, with 8 positions matching TRBD1. Germline V CDR1 and CDR2: SGDLS, YYNGEE. V lost 3 bases and J lost 3; bases outside the gene matches: 2. The length of the CDR3 is 13 residues. The CDR3 loop reads CASSGQGCYEQYF. CDR3 nucleotides: TGTGCCAGCAGCGGACAGGGGTGCTACGAGCAGTACTTC.

This clonotype was seen only a few times. The genes are TRBV7-2 and TRBJ1-6; D may be TRBD1 (5 bases). V lost 11 bases and J lost 9, with 14 bases in between. Germline V gives CDR1 SGHTA, CDR2 FQGNSA. This CDR3 has 12 residues. In DNA form, the CDR3 reads TGTGCCGCTGGGGGGTCGGGTTCACCCCTCCACTTT. The encoded protein is CAAGGSGSPLHF.

The rearrangement uses TRBV27 and TRBJ1-1; 9 bases match TRBD1. V lost 5 bases and J lost 6; bases outside the gene matches: 10. Germline-derived CDR1 and CDR2 are MNHEY and SMNVEV (reference sequence). There are 15 residues in the CDR3. CDR3 protein: CASSKPTGGRSEAFF. CDR3 bases: TGTGCCAGCAGTAAACCGACAGGGGGTCGGTCTGAAGCTTTCTTT.

The chain is built from TRBV5-5 and TRBJ2-7; TRBD2 agrees at 8 bases. With V trimmed by 0 bases and J by 3 bases, 5 bases remained unmatched. Germline CDR1 reads SGHKS; CDR2 reads YYEKEE (reference sequence). This CDR3 comprises 15 residues. The CDR3 spells CASSLEGLVGYEQYF. The CDR3, as DNA: TGTGCCAGCAGCTTGGAGGGACTAGTAGGCTACGAGCAGTACTTC.

This chain uses TRBV6-5 with TRBJ2-7; 8 bases agree with TRBD2. The CDR3 contains 15 residues. Germline V gene lookup returns CDR1 MNHEY and CDR2 SVGAGI. V dropped 5 bases and J dropped 3; count of bases not matched to a gene: 9. CDR3 residues: CASSPTGGLDYEQYF. The CDR3 DNA sequence: TGTGCCAGCAGTCCCACGGGAGGGCTTGACTACGAGCAGTACTTC.

The V gene is TRBV6-2 or TRBV6-3, the J gene TRBJ2-2; 8 positions agree with TRBD2. In germline, CDR1 is MNHEY, CDR2 SVGEGT. The CDR3 spans 18 residues. After removal of 0 bases from V and 1 base from J, the junction contained 7 bases not matched to a gene. The CDR3 spells CASSYSSHGTRNTGELFF. The CDR3 DNA is TGTGCCAGCAGTTACTCTTCTCACGGGACTAGGAACACCGGGGAGCTGTTTTTT.

This clonotype was observed a handful of times. The J gene is TRBJ2-1, the V gene TRBV9; the D call may be TRBD1 or TRBD2 (5 bases each). The V gene lost 0 bases and the J gene lost 10 bases, with 11 bases spanning the gap. This CDR3 is 13 amino acids long. Germline V gives CDR1 SGDLS, CDR2 YYNGEE. The CDR3 region has the DNA TGTGCCAGCAGCGTAGGGGGGTCGGGCGAGCAGTTCTTC. Protein product: CASSVGGSGEQFF.

This clonotype appeared a few times. The V call is TRBV7-6, the J call TRBJ2-1, with TRBD1 matching 7 bases. The CDR3 has 16 residues. Trimming at V came to 3 bases and at J to 0 bases, leaving 5 bases not matched to a gene. Per germline, CDR1 SGHVS and CDR2 FNYEAQ. The CDR3 nucleotides read TGTGCCAGCAGCTTGACAGGGCCTAGCTCCTACAATGAGCAGTTCTTC. Its translation is CASSLTGPSSYNEQFF.

The genes are TRBV27 and TRBJ2-7; D perhaps matches TRBD2 (6 bases). This CDR3 has 14 residues. CDR1 MNHEY and CDR2 SMNVEV come from the germline V gene (reference sequence). V lost 3 bases, J lost 6 bases, and 15 bases lay in between. CDR3 in DNA: TGTGCCAGCAGTTTCGGCGGCGGGGTGGGCGAGCAGTACTTC. This codes for CASSFGGGVGEQYF.

This CDR3 reads CASSPRTGSTNEKLFF. The CDR3 DNA follows: TGTGCCAGCAGCCCACGGACAGGCTCCACTAATGAAAAACTGTTTTTT. V is TRBV11-2 and J is TRBJ1-4; 7 positions match TRBD1. Looked up from germline, CDR1 is SGHAT and CDR2 is FQNNGV. The CDR3 totals 16 residues. V shed 5 bases, J shed 2 bases, and the junction held 8 bases outside the gene matches. Combining the CDR3 with reference TRBV11-2 and TRBJ1-4 gives the whole variable domain EAGVAQSPRYKIIEKRQSVAFWCNPISGHATLYWYQQILGQGPKLLIQFQNNGVVDDSQLPKDRFSAERLKGVDSTLKIQPAKLEDSAVYLCASSPRTGSTNEKLFFGSGTQLSVL.

The rearrangement uses TRBV21-1 and TRBJ2-1. The end of the DNA aligns better with TRBJ2-7, so the J call may be wrong. TRBV21-1 is a pseudogene. CDR3 length equals 13 residues. The CDR3 here is CAGIDSSYNEQYF. The CDR3 bases are TGTGCCGGCATCGACAGTTCCTACAATGAGCAGTACTTC.

This chain links TRBV4-1 with TRBJ2-1; D possibly corresponds to TRBD2 (5 bases). The germline CDR1 and CDR2 sequences are MGHRA and YSYEKL. Deletions cut 2 bases from V and 5 bases from J, with 7 bases between. The CDR3 is 13 residues long. CDR3 residues: CASSQRRDNEQFF. CDR3 DNA sequence: TGCGCCAGCAGCCAAAGGCGGGACAATGAGCAGTTCTTC.

The chain is built from TRBV10-3 and TRBJ2-1; the match to TRBD2 covers 7 bases. The V gene's germline CDR1 is ENHRY and CDR2 SYGVKD. V lost 2 bases, J lost 7 bases, and 8 bases stayed unmatched. The CDR3 length is 15 residues. This CDR3 is CAISEIAGARNEQFF. The DNA of the CDR3 is TGTGCCATCAGTGAGATCGCGGGAGCTAGGAATGAGCAGTTCTTC.

As for this clonotype: A single base separates this from a much larger clone, so it may be a read error. The J gene is TRBJ2-4, the V gene TRBV27; TRBD1 matches at 7 bases. The DNA end is a closer match to TRBJ2-7, so the J assignment may be wrong. CDR1 is MNHEY, CDR2 SMNVEV, per germline (reference sequence). CDR3 length: 14 amino acids. The CDR3: CASSIGQDTYEQYF. The CDR3 region has the DNA TGTGCCAGCAGTATTGGACAGGATACCTACGAGCAGTACTTC.

The chain combines TRBV25-1 with TRBJ1-2, with D perhaps matching TRBD1 (5 bases). Germline assignment: CDR1 MGHDK and CDR2 SYGVNS. V lost 2 bases and J 0 bases, leaving 7 bases between the germline ends. There are 14 residues in the CDR3. CDR3 amino acids: CASSEVGANYGYTF. CDR3 sequence (DNA): TGTGCCAGCAGTGAAGTGGGGGCTAACTATGGCTACACCTTC.

This clonotype was seen a handful of times. The chain uses TRBV11-3 and TRBJ2-1; a weak D match, TRBD2 (6 bases). The V end was cut by 1 base, the J end by 8 bases, with 9 bases between. The CDR3 contains 13 residues. Germline V gives CDR1 SGHNT, CDR2 YENEEA. Written as DNA, the CDR3 is TGTGCCAGCAGCTTAGCGGGAGCCCATGAGCAGTTCTTC. This gives the protein CASSLAGAHEQFF.

The V and J genes are TRBV14 and TRBJ2-1; D ambiguous. This CDR3 is built from 13 residues. V was pared by 0 bases and J by 5 bases, with 5 bases between. CDR1 SGHDN and CDR2 FVKESK come from the germline V gene. The CDR3 spells CASSQDSDNEQFF. The CDR3 bases are TGTGCCAGCAGCCAAGACAGTGACAATGAGCAGTTCTTC.